This T cell receptor beta chain was retrieved from a study of T cell repertoires in cytomegalovirus infection. For the study at large: Both a matching HLA type and CMV infection were indicated by public TCR beta signatures. Study-level findings and limits: The study identified carriers of CMV plus the relevant HLA from cumulative public TCR beta family frequency.

This clonotype has ten or more counts. Its cognate antigen is unknown. TCRdb reprocessed the reads with MiXCR, giving one entry per CDR3 protein. The sample has some 200,000 distinct CDR3 sequences, roughly 20% seen once. CDR3 length equals 16 residues. In germline, CDR1 is LNHDA, CDR2 SQIVND (reference sequence). J was trimmed by 1 base and V by 6 bases; bases with no gene match: 8. V gene TRBV19 combines with J gene TRBJ2-1; 8 nucleotides line up with TRBD1. Material for sequencing was PBMCs. The sequence was collected from a human donor in good health (CMV status not recorded). Some clones in this sample may be carry-over from other donors' samples. The CDR3 DNA follows: TGTGCCAGTAGGCTCCAGGGGGCTACTTCCTACAATGAGCAGTTCTTC. Translating it yields CASRLQGATSYNEQFF.